The present T cell receptor (beta chain) was sequenced within a study of T cells in Graves' hyperthyroidism and ophthalmopathy (dated by TCRdb to about 2019). Notes on the research overall: Peripheral blood samples were taken at initial diagnosis, before any treatment was given. A discovery cohort of about a hundred patients, fewer than 50 with Graves' ophthalmopathy and about 58 with stable Graves' hyperthyroidism, was used to find distinguishing TCR V-J signatures. Whether ophthalmopathy could be predicted prospectively was tested in an independent validation cohort made up of under 20 hyperthyroidism patients plus 17 patients who later progressed to ophthalmopathy. For training and testing, the 100 or so patients in the discovery cohort were randomly divided in a 7:3 ratio. The paper describes TCR Vbeta CDR3 sequencing of around 140 peripheral blood samples, made up of roughly 40 ophthalmopathy patients, 70 to 75 hyperthyroidism patients and 17 progressor patients. In about 6 Graves' hyperthyroidism patients, the study also compared T-cell repertoires from thyroid tissue with T-cell repertoires from blood. After sampling, hyperthyroidism patients received methimazole starting at 30 mg daily, and ophthalmopathy patients received high-dose intravenous methylprednisolone. What the research found in general, with its limitations: In validation, the model predicted progression to ophthalmopathy with approximately 71% sensitivity and 72% to 85% specificity, a median of about 6.7 months before onset. Most expanded thyroid clonotypes (frequency above 0.001) were also found in blood, which suggests that blood repertoires may mirror thyroid immune responses. No statistical method was used to set the sample size in advance, and investigators knew the group allocation. Ophthalmopathy was separated from stable hyperthyroidism by a 13 V-J signature model, with roughly 88% sensitivity and 81% to 82% specificity obtained in cross-validation and 80%/75% obtained in testing.

TCR beta CDR3 regions were amplified from RNA transcripts. The first round of RT-PCR for the TCR CDR3 was performed with the HTBI primer set and the Qiagen OneStep RT-PCR kit. Libraries were constructed in a second round of multiplex PCR, after which size selection and purification were carried out. The libraries were sequenced on an Illumina HiSeq2000 using paired-end 100 bp reads. On the authors' methods: SOAPnuke was used to process the raw data, throwing out any read that contained adapters or uncalled bases, had a mean Phred below 15, or lacked an exact constant-primer or identifier match. COPE v1.2.5 was used to merge the high-quality paired reads, and each unique nucleotide sequence was defined as a clonotype. MiTCR v1.1 was used to align the clonotypes against IMGT TRBV, TRBD and TRBJ reference segments. Analysis was restricted to V-J combinations with a frequency above 0.0001, which covered roughly 99% of repertoires. A TCS score was defined as the ratio of F50 (clonal expansion) to E x V (chaos), with BLOSUM62-based TCRdist applied between CDR3 peptides within each V-J. Welch's t-statistics and random forest reduced roughly 540 V-J features to roughly 13, which were used in a naive Bayes classifier (R e1071). The raw public data were reprocessed by TCRdb itself: fastp quality trimming at Q25, MiXCR clonotype calling, in-frame beta chains only. Duplicate CDR3 protein sequences are folded into a single record with the most common DNA and genes. The V and J calls and clone size are TCRdb's, not the authors'. The sample profile shows a few hundred thousand distinct CDR3 sequences; approximately 14% of them were found once. About an eighth of the sample lies in the top ten.

Hyperthyroidism patients were newly diagnosed, with disease duration under 2 months, and aged 18 to 65 years. Any patient with an uncontrolled infection, another autoimmune disease, pregnancy or lactation was excluded. Diagnoses were established on the basis of clinical symptoms, serum thyroxine and TRAb, thyroid ultrasound, and orbital computed tomography. Blood from progressor patients was drawn when they were first diagnosed with hyperthyroidism, before any ophthalmopathy symptoms appeared. PBMCs were isolated from around 10 ml of fresh peripheral blood by Ficoll-Paque density gradient centrifugation. Progressor patients were defined as those initially diagnosed with Graves' hyperthyroidism in whom ophthalmopathy developed during follow-up. Total RNA was extracted using Trizol reagent, and RNA quality was assessed on an Agilent 2100 Bioanalyzer. From V the trimming removes 6 bases and from J it removes 10 bases, while the gene matches leave 9 bases of the junction unaccounted for. Counted from cysteine to phenylalanine, this CDR3 has 15 amino acids. The only DNA kept is the CDR3, 45 bases in frame from the first base.

This clonotype was detected many times. Which antigen it targets is not known. Base qualities are not provided; no much larger clone lies one nucleotide away. The sequenced sample consisted of blood. The chain uses TRBV12-3 or TRBV12-4 and TRBJ2-1; 13 bases in between match TRBD2. The sequence was collected from a woman in her forties with Graves' hyperthyroidism that later progressed to Graves' ophthalmopathy. CDR3 region: CASSFGLAGAFEQFF. The nucleotide sequence is TGTGCCAGCAGCTTCGGACTAGCGGGAGCGTTCGAGCAGTTCTTC.